This T cell receptor beta chain stems from a study of OX40 agonist ivuxolimab in advanced cancers. The study in broad terms: Ivuxolimab was an agonistic, fully human IgG2 monoclonal antibody directed against OX40 (CD134), a costimulatory receptor. Intravenous ivuxolimab was administered to patients every 2 weeks at six dose levels: 0.01, 0.1, 0.3, 1.5, 3 and 10 mg/kg. Of the 50 to 55 dose-escalation patients, hepatocellular carcinoma was present in about 19, melanoma in around 15, renal cell carcinoma in 9 and head and neck cancer in 9. In the dose-escalation cohort, roughly 82% of patients were male, and the mean age was approximately 60 years with a range of roughly 23 to 79. Patients were allowed to have had prior anti-PD-1, anti-PD-L1 or anti-CTLA-4 therapy, and approximately 40% of the dose-escalation patients had previously received checkpoint inhibitors. Partial responses were achieved by three dose-escalation patients, of whom one had hepatocellular carcinoma and two had cutaneous melanoma. Peripheral TCRbeta sequencing was intended to test whether TCR sequence diversity was altered and clonal T-cell expansion was caused by ivuxolimab. The monotherapy dose-escalation portion (N of about 57 patients) of the phase I ivuxolimab trial is reported in the paper.

Regarding this clone: Its antigen is currently not known. The record has no base qualities; no much larger clone is one base away.

The junction carries 19 bases between V and J, which are trimmed by 1 base and 4 bases respectively. The germline V gene encodes CDR1 LGHNA and CDR2 YSLEER. Its CDR3 holds 17 amino acids, cysteine through phenylalanine. Only CDR3 DNA is held: 51 bases, read in frame from base 1. To sequence the TCRbeta CDR3 region, genomic DNA was isolated from the sorted cells. The immunoSEQ Assay was used to sequence the TCRbeta CDR3 regions. TCRdb obtained this table from immuneACCESS and retained in-frame rearrangements with V and J assigned. These tables miss some clones; where compared with another copy, unresolved V genes account for less than half of the shortfall, and the remainder is unexplained. The sample profile shows fewer than 35,000 clones; around 90% of them were found once. In total, the top ten clones hold approximately 4.3% of the sample. The investigation overall reported the following: At doses of 0.1 to 3.0 mg/kg, clonal expansion of both CD4+ and CD8+ blood T cells was observed from baseline to week 6. Which antigens the clonally expanded peripheral T cells were specific for was not determined. After ivuxolimab, expanded clones were on average more numerous among CD8+ T cells than among CD4+ T cells. In the 0.1-3.0 mg/kg groups, partial responders were among the patients with the lowest normalized peripheral clonal expansion, particularly in CD8+ T cells. Low levels of normalized T-cell clonal expansion were also seen in some nonresponding patients.

Patients with autoimmune disease history or receiving systemic immunosuppression were excluded from the trial. Peripheral blood for TCR sequencing was drawn from every dose cohort at baseline, at cycle 4 day 1 and at cycle 7 day 1. The samples were taken from a phase I, first-in-human, multicenter, open-label dose-escalation trial of ivuxolimab. Adults with locally advanced or metastatic head and neck squamous cell, hepatocellular, melanoma or renal cell carcinoma were enrolled in the trial. Before TCR sequencing, CD4+ T cells and CD8+ T cells were sorted from peripheral blood as separate populations.

The sample here was CD4+ or CD8+ T cells sorted from blood, taken in a trial of the OX40 agonist ivuxolimab. The chain is made from TRBV4-3 and TRBJ1-1, with a tentative D gene TRBD1 over 5 matching bases. The TCR was taken from an adult with an advanced solid tumor such as melanoma, head and neck, liver or kidney cancer. CDR3 protein: CASSQVFILGDSTEAFF. The nucleotide sequence is TGCGCCAGCAGCCAAGTTTTTATATTGGGGGATAGCACTGAAGCTTTCTTT.